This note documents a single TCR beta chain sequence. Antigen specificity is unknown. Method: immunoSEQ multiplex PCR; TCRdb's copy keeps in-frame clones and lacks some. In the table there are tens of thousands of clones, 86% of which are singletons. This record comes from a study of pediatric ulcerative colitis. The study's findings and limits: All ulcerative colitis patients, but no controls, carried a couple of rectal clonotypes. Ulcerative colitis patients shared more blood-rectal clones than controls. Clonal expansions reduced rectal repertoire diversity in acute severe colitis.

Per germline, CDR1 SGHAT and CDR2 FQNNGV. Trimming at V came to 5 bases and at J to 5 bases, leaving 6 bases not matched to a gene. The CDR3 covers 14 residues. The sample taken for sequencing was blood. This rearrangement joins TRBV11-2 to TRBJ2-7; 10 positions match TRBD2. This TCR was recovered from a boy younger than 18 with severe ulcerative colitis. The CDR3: CASSPSGSTHEQYF. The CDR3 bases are TGTGCCAGCAGCCCTAGCGGGAGTACCCACGAGCAGTACTTC.